A single sample gave rise to the 21 T cell receptor beta chains below, sequenced in a study of T cells in Graves' hyperthyroidism and ophthalmopathy. The TCR beta CDR3 regions underwent amplification using RNA transcripts as the source. In the first-round RT-PCR of the TCR CDR3, the HTBI primer set was used. TCRdb ran MiXCR on the multiplex PCR reads and lists one entry per CDR3 protein. The data show tens of thousands of distinct CDR3 sequences, 52% seen once. Sequencing used blood. Every receptor here comes from a woman between 40 and 55 years old with Graves' ophthalmopathy.

With regard to this clonotype: A read error may account for a junction end that differs from germline. V and J are TRBV25-1 and TRBJ2-7; maybe TRBD2 (6 bases). The CDR3 is 14 amino acids. The germline CDR1 and CDR2 sequences are MGHDK and SYGVNS. CDR3 sequence (DNA): TGTGCCAGCAACCGAACCGGGAGTCACTACGAGCAGCACTTC. Translation gives CASNRTGSHYEQHF.

The chain joins TRBV29-1 to TRBJ1-1; no firm D call. V was pared by 4 bases and J by 2 bases, with 14 bases between. In germline, CDR1 is SQVTM, CDR2 ANQGSEA. The CDR3 is 14 amino acids. CDR3 loop: CSVAWGGFNTEAFF. In nucleotides, the CDR3 is TGCAGCGTTGCCTGGGGTGGTTTCAACACTGAAGCTTTCTTT.

This chain joins TRBV10-3 and TRBJ1-6; D is unresolved. V lost 0 bases to trimming and J lost 6 bases, with 9 bases between them. Germline values: CDR1 ENHRY, CDR2 SYGVKD. The CDR3 has 15 amino acids. The CDR3 DNA reads TGTGCCATCAGTGAGTCGAGGACCGTTAATTCACCCCTCCACTTT. This gives the protein CAISESRTVNSPLHF.

Comments on this clonotype: This clone may be a read error of a much larger clone one base away. Likely a read error: the CDR3 ends without its conserved phenylalanine or tryptophan. The CDR3 DNA reads as TGTGCCAGCAGTTTACGGGGGAGCACTGAAGCTTTCTTG. Translating gives CASSLRGSTEAFL. This chain uses TRBV6-4 with TRBJ1-1; the D gene is possibly TRBD1 (5 bases). V was trimmed by 5 bases and J by 4 bases, leaving 11 bases between them. Germline V gene lookup returns CDR1 MRHNA and CDR2 SNTAGT. The CDR3 length is 13 residues.

On this clonotype itself: At one end, the junction sequence differs from germline, possibly due to a read error. This chain connects TRBV5-1 to TRBJ2-3; 10 nucleotides align to TRBD2. The germline V gene encodes CDR1 SGHRS and CDR2 YFSETQ. The CDR3 consists of 15 residues. The CDR3 nucleotides are TGCGCCAGCAGCCCCGGGACTAGCGAGGCAGATACGCGGTATTTT. Residues: CASSPGTSEADTRYF.

In this sample, this clonotype turned up once. The chain carries TRBV15 and TRBJ2-7; 8 bases match TRBD1. V lost 5 bases and J lost 1; bases outside the gene matches: 4. The CDR3 totals 14 residues. Looked up from germline, CDR1 is LNHNV and CDR2 is YYDKDF (reference sequence). As DNA, the CDR3 is TGTGCCACCAGCTCCCGGGACAGGTCCTACGAGCAGTACTTC. It specifies CATSSRDRSYEQYF.

This chain connects TRBV6-1 to TRBJ2-4, with a possible D match to TRBD2 (6 bases). Germline V gene lookup returns CDR1 MNHNS and CDR2 SASEGT. The V gene lost 5 bases and the J gene lost 9 bases, with 17 bases spanning the gap. The CDR3 sequence is 14 residues long. The CDR3 loop is CASSTRGTGSIQYF. The DNA for the CDR3 is TGTGCCAGCAGTACCCGGGGGACGGGGAGCATTCAGTACTTC.

At least ten counts were recorded for this clonotype. The chain has TRBV9 and TRBJ1-1; TRBD1 is a possible D gene (5 bases). Germline lookup yields CDR1 SGDLS and CDR2 YYNGEE. Trimming took off 3 bases at V and 4 bases at J, with 16 bases between the two ends. This CDR3 comprises 15 residues. The DNA of the CDR3 is TGTGCCAGCAGCGGAGCCCTCGGGGGGGGCACTGAAGCTTTCTTT. It specifies CASSGALGGGTEAFF. The entire variable domain, with the rest obtained from reference TRBV9 and TRBJ1-1, is as follows: DSGVTQTPKHLITATGQRVTLRCSPRSGDLSVYWYQQSLDQGLQFLIQYYNGEERAKGNILERFSAQQFPDLHSELNLSSLELGDSALYFCASSGALGGGTEAFFGQGTRLTVV.

This clonotype appeared many times. This chain uses TRBV11-2 with TRBJ2-5, with 7 bases identical to TRBD2. The CDR3 spans 13 residues. V was clipped by 5 bases and J by 2 bases; unmatched bases: 2. Germline V lookup: CDR1 SGHAT, CDR2 FQNNGV. This CDR3 is CASSRDYQETQYF. As DNA, the CDR3 is TGTGCCAGCAGCCGGGACTATCAAGAGACCCAGTACTTC.

The V and J genes are TRBV2 and TRBJ2-2, with 9 bases matching TRBD1. The CDR3 has 15 residues. V shed 3 bases and J 7 bases; nucleotides not matched to a gene: 6. Germline V gene sequence: CDR1 SNHLY, CDR2 FYNNEI. For the CDR3, the DNA is TGTGCCAGCAGTGACCCGGGACAGGGTATCGGGGAGCTGTTTTTT. It specifies CASSDPGQGIGELFF.

Details on this clonotype: At one end, the junction sequence differs from germline, possibly due to a read error. V gene TRBV5-1 combines with J gene TRBJ1-1; no clear D gene. Germline-derived CDR1 and CDR2 are SGHRS and YFSETQ. The CDR3 covers 13 residues. CDR3 DNA: TGCGGCAGCAGGTGGGAGTTGGACACTGAAGCTTTCTTT. This encodes CGSRWELDTEAFF.

The chain couples TRBV5-6 to TRBJ2-7; D is perhaps TRBD1 (5 bases). The V gene lost 2 bases and the J gene lost 7 bases, with 13 bases spanning the gap. CDR1 SGHDT and CDR2 YYEEEE come from the germline V gene. CDR3 length: 13 amino acids. The CDR3 DNA reads as TGTGCCAGCAGCTTAGGAGTAAGGGGTGAGCAGTACTTC. Amino acids: CASSLGVRGEQYF.

J is TRBJ2-5 and V is TRBV20-1; 9 bases fit TRBD1. There are 12 residues in the CDR3. With V trimmed by 5 bases and J by 7 bases, 5 bases remained unmatched. Germline V gene data show CDR1 as DFQATT and CDR2 as SNEGSKA (reference sequence). The CDR3 DNA follows: TGCAGTGCTGGGGACAGGGCGGGGACCCAGTACTTC. Translated: CSAGDRAGTQYF.

This clonotype is labeled as medium-sized. The CDR3 here is CSARSSGNTIYF. CDR3 DNA sequence: TGCAGTGCTCGATCCTCTGGAAACACCATATATTTT. V gene TRBV20-1 combines with J gene TRBJ1-3; no clear D. Looked up from germline, CDR1 is DFQATT and CDR2 is SNEGSKA (reference sequence). Between the trimmed V and J ends, which lost 5 bases and 0 bases, there was a span of 5 bases. The CDR3 runs to 12 residues.

This clonotype was seen repeatedly, ten times or more. The chain is built from TRBV16 and TRBJ1-1, with a tentative D call TRBD1 (5 bases). CDR1 is KGHSY, CDR2 FQNENV, per germline. This CDR3 contains 14 residues. Trimming left V 5 bases short and J 1 base short, with 11 bases between. The CDR3 spells CASSYLQENTEAFF. The CDR3 nucleotides read TGTGCCAGCAGCTATTTACAGGAGAACACTGAAGCTTTCTTT.

The chain combines TRBV5-1 with TRBJ2-7; 7 positions agree with TRBD2. In germline, CDR1 is SGHRS, CDR2 YFSETQ. The ends lost 3 bases at V and 6 bases at J; junction bases unmatched: 6. CDR3 length: 13 residues. The chain's CDR3 is CASSSGLVGEQYF. Written as DNA, the CDR3 is TGCGCCAGCAGCTCCGGACTAGTTGGCGAGCAGTACTTC.

The V and J genes are TRBV29-1 and TRBJ2-1, with 14 bases that match TRBD2. Germline values: CDR1 SQVTM, CDR2 ANQGSEA. The CDR3 runs to 17 residues. Unmatched junction bases numbered 11, after V lost 3 bases and J lost 7 bases. The CDR3 nucleotides read TGCAGCGTTGATGCTTCCGGGACTAGCGGGAGATGGAATGAGCAGTTCTTC. Its protein is CSVDASGTSGRWNEQFF.

J is TRBJ2-3 and V is TRBV24-1, with D perhaps matching TRBD2 (5 bases). V shed 2 bases and J shed 5 bases, with 19 bases lying between them. The CDR3 extends over 17 amino acids. Germline CDR1 is KGHDR and CDR2 is SFDVKD. The CDR3 DNA reads as TGTGCCACCAGTGATTCACATCTAGCAGTTGCTGGAGATACGCAGTATTTT. The encoded protein is CATSDSHLAVAGDTQYF.

This clonotype was counted many times. J is TRBJ1-5 and V is TRBV4-1; weak D call: TRBD1 (5 bases). The CDR3 sequence is 15 residues long. Trimming removed 0 bases from V and 2 bases from J, with 8 bases in between. CDR1 and CDR2 from the germline V gene are MGHRA and YSYEKL. The chain's CDR3 is CASSQEGRGNQPQHF. The CDR3 DNA reads TGCGCCAGCAGCCAAGAGGGCAGGGGCAATCAGCCCCAGCATTTT.

This clonotype was counted ten times or more. The J gene is TRBJ2-2, the V gene TRBV24-1, with D hard to call. The V gene's germline CDR1 is KGHDR and CDR2 SFDVKD. The CDR3 sequence is 12 residues long. The germline V and J ends were trimmed by 3 bases and 5 bases, with 3 bases remaining between them. The CDR3 DNA reads as TGTGCCACCAGTGATGAAACCGGGGAGCTGTTTTTT. Encoded protein: CATSDETGELFF.

The CDR3 sequence: CSAPGDPGAFF. The CDR3 coding sequence is TGCAGTGCTCCAGGAGACCCCGGGGCTTTCTTT. J is TRBJ1-1 and V is TRBV20-1; D remains ambiguous. Germline lookup yields CDR1 DFQATT and CDR2 SNEGSKA (reference sequence). The CDR3 is 11 amino acids. Trimming took off 5 bases at V and 11 bases at J, with 15 bases between the two ends.